Each of the 19 T cell receptor beta chains below was sequenced from the same sample in a study of T cells in localized non-small cell lung cancer. Sequencing was performed with immunoSEQ multiplex PCR; in TCRdb, only in-frame clones are kept and a portion is missing. The sample lists around 54,000 clones, 86% occurring once. The input for sequencing was peripheral blood, taken before any cancer treatment. These receptor sequences come from a male donor at least 60 years old with stage III squamous cell lung carcinoma.

This clone occurred once. The V call is TRBV7-9, the J call TRBJ1-5; D not certain. Germline values: CDR1 SEHNR, CDR2 FQNEAQ (reference sequence). The ends were cut back, 5 bases at V and 1 base at J, with 9 bases in the middle. The CDR3 length is 14 residues. The CDR3 protein is CASSRAQSNQPQHF. The CDR3 DNA is TGTGCCAGCAGCCGGGCGCAGAGCAATCAGCCCCAGCATTTT.

This clone qualifies as medium-sized (0.01 to 0.1%). This sequence joins TRBV4-1 and TRBJ2-2; D unclear. Germline V CDR1 and CDR2: MGHRA, YSYEKL. Trimming shortened V by 0 bases and J by 0 bases, and 11 bases separated the two germline ends. The CDR3 is 17 residues long. The CDR3 DNA reads TGCGCCAGCAGCCAAGATAGTTCGGGCGCGAACACCGGGGAGCTGTTTTTT. Its translation is CASSQDSSGANTGELFF.

The chain uses TRBV4-2 and TRBJ2-1, with 10 bases that match TRBD2. The CDR3 is made up of 16 amino acids. The V and J ends lost 1 base and 6 bases, in that order; junction bases with no gene match: 6. The germline V gene has CDR1 LGHNA and CDR2 YNFKEQ. DNA for the CDR3: TGTGCCAGCAGCCAAGCAGTACTAGCGGGGACCAATGAGCAGTTCTTC. This codes for CASSQAVLAGTNEQFF.

The chain links TRBV19 to TRBJ2-5, with 11 positions matching TRBD2. Germline CDR1 is LNHDA and CDR2 is SQIVND (reference sequence). The V gene end was trimmed by 7 bases and the J gene end by 7 bases; junction bases not matched to a gene: 5. The CDR3 has 13 residues. This CDR3 reads CASMIAGGRTQYF. DNA of the CDR3: TGTGCCAGTATGATAGCGGGGGGGCGGACCCAGTACTTC.

The rearrangement uses TRBV7-2 and TRBJ1-1; TRBD1 aligns across 7 bases. V dropped 1 base and J dropped 9; count of bases not matched to a gene: 5. The CDR3 sequence is 13 residues long. Germline V lookup: CDR1 SGHTA, CDR2 FQGNSA. The CDR3 coding sequence is TGTGCCAGCAGCTTAGACAGGGGCTGGAAAGCTTTCTTT. This codes for CASSLDRGWKAFF.

The rearrangement joins TRBV4-1 to TRBJ1-2; D is perhaps TRBD1 (6 bases). This CDR3 spans 17 amino acids. Germline-derived CDR1 and CDR2 are MGHRA and YSYEKL. Trimming took off 0 bases at V and 1 base at J, with 15 bases between the two ends. The CDR3 DNA sequence: TGCGCCAGCAGCCAAGACTTCCCGGACAGCTTTAACTATGGCTACACCTTC. Amino acid sequence: CASSQDFPDSFNYGYTF.

The chain carries TRBV7-9 and TRBJ2-2; D is unclear. The CDR3 has 12 amino acids. Trimming shortened V by 2 bases and J by 6 bases, and 4 bases separated the two germline ends. The V gene's germline CDR1 is SEHNR and CDR2 FQNEAQ (reference sequence). CDR3 nucleotide sequence: TGTGCCAGCAGCTTATCTTCCGGGGAGCTGTTTTTT. Encoded protein: CASSLSSGELFF.

J is TRBJ2-5 and V is TRBV6-5; D perhaps matches TRBD1 (5 bases). Trimming took 6 bases from V and 5 from J, leaving 16 bases between them. CDR3 length: 14 residues. Germline loops: CDR1 MNHEY, CDR2 SVGAGI. The CDR3 coding sequence is TGTGCCAGCAGGATACGACAGACGCGCGAGACCCAGTACTTC. It translates to CASRIRQTRETQYF.

This chain links TRBV29-1 with TRBJ2-5, with no clear D. V was pared by 4 bases and J by 4 bases, with 16 bases between. CDR1 and CDR2 from the germline V gene are SQVTM and ANQGSEA. The CDR3 is made up of 14 amino acids. The CDR3 is CSVAINPIGETQYF. The CDR3 bases are TGCAGCGTTGCTATCAATCCGATTGGAGAGACCCAGTACTTC.

The chain couples TRBV7-9 to TRBJ2-7; 11 bases align to TRBD1. J was trimmed by 6 bases and V by 10 bases; bases with no gene match: 14. The CDR3 is 15 residues long. From germline, CDR1 is SEHNR and CDR2 FQNEAQ (reference sequence). The CDR3 DNA reads as TGTGCCACATTACGGACAGGGGGCGTTTCATCCGAGCAGTACTTC. Its protein is CATLRTGGVSSEQYF.

This chain joins TRBV23-1 and TRBJ2-7; D not resolved. TRBV23-1 qualifies as an ORF whose function is uncertain. With 4 bases removed from V and 5 bases from J, the gap between germline ends came to 12 bases. This CDR3 comprises 13 residues. CDR3 coding DNA: TGCGCCAGCAGTCCGGCCGCGCCCCACGAGCAGTACTTC. It codes for CASSPAAPHEQYF.

The chain links TRBV19 to TRBJ1-6, with 10 bases identical to TRBD1. In germline, CDR1 is LNHDA, CDR2 SQIVND (reference sequence). The trim removed 5 bases at V and 12 bases at J, leaving 7 bases unmatched. This CDR3 comprises 14 residues. The DNA for the CDR3 is TGTGCCAGTAGTTCCGGGACAGGGGATGTACCCCTCCACTTT. Amino acids: CASSSGTGDVPLHF.

The chain has TRBV11-3 and TRBJ2-1; TRBD2 aligns across 8 bases. V shed 2 bases, J shed 7 bases, and the junction held 4 bases outside the gene matches. Germline lookup yields CDR1 SGHNT and CDR2 YENEEA. CDR3 length: 14 amino acids. DNA for the CDR3: TGTGCCAGCAGCTTAAGCGGGAGATTTAATGAGCAGTTCTTC. Translating it yields CASSLSGRFNEQFF.

This chain joins TRBV6-5 and TRBJ2-7; a possible D gene is TRBD1 (6 bases). Germline CDR1 MNHEY, CDR2 SVGAGI. V was shortened by 6 bases and J by 3 bases, with 9 bases between the two germline ends. This CDR3 contains 12 residues. This CDR3 reads CASRDSYYEQYF. Here the CDR3 DNA reads TGTGCCAGCAGGGACAGCTACTACGAGCAGTACTTC.

V gene TRBV7-7 combines with J gene TRBJ1-1; D perhaps matches TRBD1 (6 bases). Between the trimmed V and J ends, which lost 4 bases and 0 bases, there was a span of 9 bases. The CDR3 is 14 amino acids. CDR1 is SSHAT and CDR2 is FNYEAQ in the germline V gene (reference sequence). CDR3 nucleotide sequence: TGTGCCAGCAGCTCCGACAGGCTGAACACTGAAGCTTTCTTT. Its translation is CASSSDRLNTEAFF. Combining the CDR3 with reference TRBV7-7 and TRBJ1-1 gives the whole variable domain GAGVSQSPRYKVTKRGQDVTLRCDPISSHATLYWYQQALGQGPEFLTYFNYEAQPDKSGLPSDRFSAERPEGSISTLTIQRTEQRDSAMYRCASSSDRLNTEAFFGQGTRLTVV.

This rearrangement joins TRBV2 to TRBJ2-1; D is possibly TRBD2 (5 bases). The CDR3 consists of 16 residues. Germline-derived CDR1 and CDR2 are SNHLY and FYNNEI. V was shortened by 4 bases and J by 4 bases, with 17 bases between the two germline ends. The CDR3 nucleotides are TGTGCCAGCAGTGTTGGGGAGCGGAGCCCTTACAATGAGCAGTTCTTC. It specifies CASSVGERSPYNEQFF.

The chain combines TRBV2 with TRBJ2-3; D may be TRBD2 (5 bases). The germline V gene has CDR1 SNHLY and CDR2 FYNNEI. The V end was cut by 7 bases, the J end by 3 bases, with 14 bases between. The CDR3 totals 14 residues. CDR3 protein: CASTQEGTTDTQYF. Here the CDR3 DNA reads TGTGCCAGCACCCAAGAGGGCACGACAGATACGCAGTATTTT.

For this clone: The DNA is left out, because the CDR3 cannot be placed on it with certainty; the CDR3 is given as TCRdb lists it. The identical CDR3 is also encoded by other nucleotide sequences in the sample. V is TRBV4-1 and J is TRBJ1-2; the DNA was not used to check the table's D call, TRBD1. Per the germline V gene, CDR1 is MGHRA and CDR2 is YSYEKL. The CDR3 region is 16 residues in length, termini included. This CDR3 is CASSQFGTGSNYGYTF.

On this clone: This sample includes further DNA sequences coding for the same CDR3. V is TRBV5-1 and J is TRBJ2-1; perhaps TRBD2 as D (6 bases). V was clipped by 0 bases and J by 2 bases, with 9 bases between them. The CDR3 loop spans 15 amino acids. CDR1 is SGHRS and CDR2 is YFSETQ in the germline V gene. As DNA, the CDR3 is TGCGCCAGCAGCTTGGCTGGGGGGACCTACAATGAGCAGTTCTTC. Translating it yields CASSLAGGTYNEQFF.